The clone carrying this TCR beta chain was seen repeatedly, ten times or more. Amplification of TCR beta CDR3 regions used RNA as the template. A first-round RT-PCR of the TCR CDR3 used the HTBI primer set. TCRdb ran MiXCR on the multiplex PCR reads and lists one entry per CDR3 protein. In the table there are roughly 700,000 distinct CDR3 sequences, 30% to 40% of which are singletons. CDR1 and CDR2 from the germline V gene are SEHNR and FQNEAQ (reference sequence). This CDR3 is 13 amino acids long. V lost 5 bases to trimming and J lost 8 bases, with 12 bases between them. The data were taken from a study of T cells in Graves' hyperthyroidism and ophthalmopathy. When ophthalmopathy did not progress within 18 months, Graves' hyperthyroidism was considered stable. Based on clinical symptoms, serum thyroxine and TRAb, thyroid ultrasound and orbital computed tomography, diagnoses were reached.

The receptor's source is a woman in her forties with Graves' hyperthyroidism. V and J are TRBV7-9 and TRBJ2-2; tentative D call: TRBD2 (6 bases). Sequences were obtained from blood. CDR3 in DNA: TGTGCCAGCAGCCTCACTCGGGAGGGGGAGCTGTTTTTT. This sequence encodes CASSLTREGELFF.